This T cell receptor beta chain was documented in a study of T-cell memory formation after mild COVID-19. Study at large: The study found TCR clusters largely donor specific. Whole-study findings and limits: Those CD4+ clones that contracted were mainly in CM and EM (CD8+ ones in EMRA).

Each CDR3 protein is one row after TCRdb ran MiXCR on the 5' RACE reads. The data contain 400,000 to 500,000 distinct CDR3 sequences, 24% of them singletons. This clonotype was seen a handful of times. Its target is unknown. The CDR3 is 14 amino acids. Trimming removed 7 bases from V and 6 bases from J; junction bases left unmatched: 8. Germline lookup yields CDR1 SGHNT and CDR2 YENEEA. The sample consisted of PBMCs or a T cell subset sorted from them (not recorded which). This clonotype was obtained from an adult woman who had mild COVID-19 (a few samples of this study predate the infection). Cell type and time point are not known. This chain uses TRBV11-3 with TRBJ2-3, with TRBD1 matching 9 bases. The CDR3 sequence: CASTPGQGSDTQYF. In nucleotides, the CDR3 is TGTGCCAGCACCCCCGGACAGGGGAGCGATACGCAGTATTTT. The full variable domain, rest sourced from reference TRBV11-3 and TRBJ2-3, is EAGVVQSPRYKIIEKKQPVAFWCNPISGHNTLYWYLQNLGQGPELLIRYENEEAVDDSQLPKDRFSAERLKGVDSTLKIQPAELGDSAVYLCASTPGQGSDTQYFGPGTRLTVL.